The 10 T cell receptor beta chains below were found in one sample sequenced in a study of blood T cells in healthy people across ages. For the second PCR, which ran for about 7 to 12 cycles, a sample-barcoded 5' primer and a J-beta primer mix were used. One entry per CDR3 protein, called by TCRdb with MiXCR from the 5' RACE reads. The data hold about 1.4 million distinct CDR3 sequences, with roughly 59% observed a single time. Sequences were obtained from blood. The receptors were gathered from a man aged 18 to 29 in good health.

This chain connects TRBV9 to TRBJ1-1, with D tentatively TRBD1 (6 bases). V lost 3 bases to trimming and J lost 2 bases, with 11 bases between them. In germline, CDR1 is SGDLS, CDR2 YYNGEE. This CDR3 region has 14 residues. CDR3 in amino acids: CASSEWTDNTEAFF. The CDR3 region has the DNA TGTGCCAGCAGCGAATGGACAGACAACACTGAAGCTTTCTTT.

This clonotype has only a few counts. The V and J genes are TRBV5-1 and TRBJ2-5; 11 nucleotides match TRBD2. With V trimmed by 4 bases and J by 8 bases, 10 bases remained unmatched. Germline V gives CDR1 SGHRS, CDR2 YFSETQ. CDR3 length equals 15 residues. CDR3 in amino acids: CASSSTGTSGKTQYF. In DNA, the CDR3 is TGCGCCAGCAGCAGTACCGGGACTAGCGGAAAAACCCAGTACTTC.

V and J are TRBV6-6 and TRBJ2-7; 10 bases match TRBD1. This CDR3 contains 15 residues. Germline trimming cut 8 bases from V and 4 bases from J; bases unmatched to any gene: 11. CDR1 is MNHNY and CDR2 is SVGAGI in the germline V gene (reference sequence). The CDR3, as DNA: TGTGCCAGCGGAGACTCCCGACAGGGGGCTTACGAGCAGTACTTC. Its translation is CASGDSRQGAYEQYF.

V and J are TRBV4-1 and TRBJ1-6; a weak D match, TRBD1 (6 bases). Germline values: CDR1 MGHRA, CDR2 YSYEKL. Trimming cost V 3 bases and J 5 bases, with 23 bases left between them. The CDR3 has 19 amino acids. CDR3 nucleotide sequence: TGCGCCAGCAGCCACCTCGGAAGCCGGGGGCTTAAAAATAATTCACCCCTCCACTTT. Encoded protein: CASSHLGSRGLKNNSPLHF.

This clonotype was seen more than once but under ten times. The rearrangement uses TRBV29-1 and TRBJ1-4, with 7 positions matching TRBD1. Germline V gives CDR1 SQVTM, CDR2 ANQGSEA. The junction had 14 bases not matched to a gene; V was cut back by 3 bases and J by 10 bases. The CDR3 sequence is 15 residues long. The CDR3 protein is CSVDFGQVRSGKLFF. In DNA, the CDR3 is TGCAGCGTTGATTTTGGACAGGTCAGAAGCGGAAAACTGTTTTTT.

This rearrangement joins TRBV20-1 to TRBJ1-1; D remains ambiguous. The CDR3 spans 11 residues. Trimming removed 5 bases at V and 5 bases at J, with 9 bases between. Germline V gene lookup returns CDR1 DFQATT and CDR2 SNEGSKA (reference sequence). CDR3 protein: CSAGRGTEAFF. The CDR3 DNA follows: TGCAGTGCTGGGAGAGGGACTGAAGCTTTCTTT.

The chain recombines TRBV2 with TRBJ2-5; 10 bases are shared with TRBD1. V gave up 2 bases and J gave up 13 bases; unmatched junction bases: 7. CDR1 is SNHLY and CDR2 is FYNNEI in the germline V gene. The CDR3 runs to 13 residues. The CDR3 coding sequence is TGTGCCAGCAGTGAACCGACAGGGGGCGAAGGGTACTTC. It translates to CASSEPTGGEGYF.

J is TRBJ2-6 and V is TRBV20-1, with 12 nucleotides matching TRBD1. This CDR3 spans 16 amino acids. Germline CDR1 and CDR2: DFQATT and SNEGSKA (reference sequence). Unmatched junction bases numbered 4, after V lost 3 bases and J lost 4 bases. The CDR3 bases are TGCAGTGCTAGTCGGGGACAGGGGGCCGGGGCCAACGTCCTGACTTTC. Translated, it gives CSASRGQGAGANVLTF.

In this sample, this clonotype turned up a few times. CDR3 protein: CASSHGVRSPLHF. CDR3 bases: TGTGCCAGCAGTCACGGGGTCCGGTCACCCCTCCACTTT. The genes are TRBV25-1 and TRBJ1-6; D is ambiguous. The V gene lost 5 bases and the J gene lost 10 bases, with 12 bases spanning the gap. This CDR3 contains 13 residues. Germline V lookup: CDR1 MGHDK, CDR2 SYGVNS.

This chain uses TRBV7-9 with TRBJ1-4; tentative D call: TRBD1 (5 bases). This CDR3 is 15 amino acids long. The V gene lost 6 bases and the J gene lost 7 bases, with 18 bases spanning the gap. The germline V gene encodes CDR1 SEHNR and CDR2 FQNEAQ (reference sequence). The chain's CDR3 is CASRLAGRAREKLFF. The CDR3 nucleotides are TGTGCCAGCAGACTAGCAGGGAGGGCGCGTGAAAAACTGTTTTTT.